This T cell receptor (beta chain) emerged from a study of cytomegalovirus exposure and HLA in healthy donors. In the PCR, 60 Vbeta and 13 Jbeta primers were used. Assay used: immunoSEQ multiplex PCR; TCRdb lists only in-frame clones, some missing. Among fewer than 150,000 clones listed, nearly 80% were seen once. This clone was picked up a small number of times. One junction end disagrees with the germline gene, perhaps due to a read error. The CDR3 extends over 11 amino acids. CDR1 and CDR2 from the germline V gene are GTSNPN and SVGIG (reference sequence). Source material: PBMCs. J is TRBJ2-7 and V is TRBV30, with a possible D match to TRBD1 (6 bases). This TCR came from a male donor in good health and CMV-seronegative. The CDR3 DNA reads TGTGCCTGGAGTGGACGACAGGCCCCCCGCTTC. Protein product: CAWSGRQAPRF.